The T cell receptor beta chain described here comes from a study of blood T cell repertoires in COVID-19. Across the whole study: The study drew acute and convalescent COVID-19 samples from the United States, Italy and Spain. T cells, B-cell-depleted T cells, or PBMCs provided the cDNA or gDNA that served as material.

Trimming took 1 base from V and 4 from J; bases not matched to a gene: 4. The CDR3 sequence is 15 residues long. Germline loops: CDR1 PRHDT, CDR2 FYEKMQ (reference sequence). This clone was observed many times. Original methodology: The authors estimated nucleated cell counts from reference gene primer amplification. Libraries were prepared by immunoSEQ multiplex PCR; TCRdb keeps only in-frame clonotypes and omits some of them. V, J and clone size are taken as reported in that table, and D and trimming were inferred from the DNA itself. The sample yields roughly 180,000 clones, 75% to 85% seen once. In Seattle, patients joined the study during active infection and were tracked longitudinally.

The chain is built from TRBV13 and TRBJ1-3; TRBD1 matches at 7 bases. The origin of this receptor is a woman aged 60-70 years with COVID-19, enrolled during active disease. The sequenced sample was peripheral blood. This CDR3 reads CASSLEGTEGNTIYF. The CDR3 region has the DNA TGTGCCAGCAGCTTAGAGGGGACAGAGGGAAACACCATATATTTT.